Listed below are T cell receptor beta chains from one sample, sequenced in a study of blood T cell repertoires in COVID-19. Produced via immunoSEQ multiplex PCR; TCRdb's table is partial and in-frame only. Of nearly 110,000 clones in the sample, more than 70% were seen once. Sequencing input: peripheral blood. These receptors all stem from a man aged 35 to 55 with active or convalescent COVID-19. Both conserved end residues are part of each CDR3. Each record gives: J gene, D gene, V gene, CDR3 length, CDR3 protein. D genes are given only for firm matches.

TRBJ2-5	TRBD1	TRBV5-1	15	CASSPTGTGRETQYF
TRBJ1-2	-	TRBV18	16	CASSPLAVGREYGYTF
TRBJ2-3	TRBD2	TRBV7-2	15	CASSKLAGVGNTQYF
TRBJ1-5	-	TRBV28	13	CASRGPSNQPQHF
TRBJ2-3	TRBD2	TRBV5-1	11	CASSGGGTQYF
TRBJ1-2	-	TRBV19	15	CASRDGGHINYGYTF
TRBJ2-7	TRBD1	TRBV6-6	15	CASSSGTASSYEQYF
TRBJ2-5	-	TRBV19	14	CASSMMGSQETQYF
TRBJ1-1	-	TRBV11-2	13	CASSSLRVIEAFF
TRBJ1-3	TRBD1	TRBV15	15	CATSTDRGTGNTIYF
TRBJ2-1	TRBD2	TRBV19	17	CASSKGGLAGFYNEQFF
TRBJ1-4	TRBD1	TRBV5-1	15	CASSLDGQGAEKLFF
TRBJ2-7	TRBD2	TRBV7-2	15	CASSALGLGSYEQYF
TRBJ2-2	-	TRBV28	16	CASSLRADRATGELFF
TRBJ2-1	-	TRBV18	17	CASSPLLRQDSYNEQFF
TRBJ2-7	TRBD1	TRBV4-3	17	CASSRNSIRQGVYEQYF
TRBJ2-1	TRBD2	TRBV9	15	CASSGTGTRLNEQFF
TRBJ2-2	-	TRBV6-6	15	CASSRGLLNTGELFF
TRBJ1-2	-	TRBV28	15	CATPSVMGGNYGYTF
TRBJ1-3	-	TRBV20-1	13	CSASWGAGNTIYF
TRBJ1-2	-	TRBV18	14	CASSGRGTDYGYTF
TRBJ2-4	TRBD1	TRBV27	15	CASRRTGGTQNIQYF